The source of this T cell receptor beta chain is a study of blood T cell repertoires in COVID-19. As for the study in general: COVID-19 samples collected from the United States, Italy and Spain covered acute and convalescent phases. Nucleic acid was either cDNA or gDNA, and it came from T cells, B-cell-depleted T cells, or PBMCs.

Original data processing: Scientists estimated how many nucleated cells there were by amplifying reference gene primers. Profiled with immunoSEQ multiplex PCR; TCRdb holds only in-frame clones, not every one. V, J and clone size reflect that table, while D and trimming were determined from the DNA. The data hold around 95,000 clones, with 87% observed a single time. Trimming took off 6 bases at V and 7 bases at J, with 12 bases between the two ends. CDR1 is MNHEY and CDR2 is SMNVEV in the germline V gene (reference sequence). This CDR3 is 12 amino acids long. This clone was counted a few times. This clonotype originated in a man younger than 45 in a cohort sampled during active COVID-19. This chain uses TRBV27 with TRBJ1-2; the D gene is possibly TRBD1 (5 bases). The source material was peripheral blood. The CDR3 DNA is TGTGCCAGCAGCGGGCAGGGTCTTGGCTACACCTTC. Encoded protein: CASSGQGLGYTF.